The next 30 T cell receptor beta chains were all read from a single sample in a study of T cell changes during pregnancy in multiple sclerosis. Assay: immunoSEQ multiplex PCR; the TCRdb copy retains only in-frame clones and omits some. Among 60,000 to 85,000 clones, roughly nine tenths were seen once, and the ten largest hold approximately 1.4%. Source: peripheral blood, taken in the second trimester of pregnancy. The receptors derive from a female donor in good health, enrolled as a control in a pregnancy study.

This chain links TRBV7-3 with TRBJ2-2, with TRBD2 matching over 8 bases. The CDR3 covers 14 residues. From germline, CDR1 is SGHTA and CDR2 FQGTGA. V was clipped by 4 bases and J by 6 bases; unmatched bases: 4. CDR3 in DNA: TGTGCCAGCAGCTCTACGGGGGGGGCCGGGGAGCTGTTTTTT. This codes for CASSSTGGAGELFF.

The gene calls are TRBV6-4 and TRBJ2-1, with a possible D match to TRBD1 (5 bases). Per germline, CDR1 MRHNA and CDR2 SNTAGT. This CDR3 region has 13 residues. V lost 0 bases and J 7 bases, leaving 7 bases between the germline ends. The CDR3 loop reads CASSDSTENEQFF. CDR3 in DNA: TGTGCCAGCAGTGACTCGACAGAAAATGAGCAGTTCTTC.

The V gene is TRBV6-5, the J gene TRBJ2-7, with D perhaps TRBD1 (5 bases). Trimming cost V 4 bases and J 6 bases, with 10 bases left between them. The CDR3 totals 12 residues. Germline lookup yields CDR1 MNHEY and CDR2 SVGAGI. Here the CDR3 DNA reads TGTGCCAGCAGTTCTCAGGGATCCGAGCAGTACTTC. Its protein product is CASSSQGSEQYF.

This rearrangement joins TRBV5-4 to TRBJ1-1; D remains ambiguous. CDR3 size: 12 residues. CDR1 and CDR2 (germline): SGHNT, YYREEE (reference sequence). With 4 bases removed from V and 4 bases from J, the gap between germline ends came to 8 bases. The CDR3 protein is CASSTDLTEAFF. The CDR3 region has the DNA TGTGCCAGCAGCACAGACCTCACTGAAGCTTTCTTT.

The rearrangement links TRBV7-9 to TRBJ2-7; TRBD2 is a possible D gene (6 bases). V shed 6 bases and J shed 1 base, with 10 bases lying between them. The CDR3 has 13 residues. From germline, CDR1 is SEHNR and CDR2 FQNEAQ (reference sequence). DNA for the CDR3: TGTGCCAGCAGAAAGGGAGGTTCCTACGAGCAGTACTTC. Protein sequence: CASRKGGSYEQYF. The entire variable domain, with the rest obtained from reference TRBV7-9 and TRBJ2-7, is as follows: DTGVSQNPRHKITKRGQNVTFRCDPISEHNRLYWYRQTLGQGPEFLTYFQNEAQLEKSRLLSDRFSAERPKGSFSTLEIQRTEQGDSAMYLCASRKGGSYEQYFGPGTRLTVT.

The J gene is TRBJ2-2, the V gene TRBV2, with TRBD2 matching 11 bases. Germline V lookup: CDR1 SNHLY, CDR2 FYNNEI. V was pared by 8 bases and J by 6 bases, with 2 bases of the junction left unmatched. The CDR3 sequence is 13 residues long. CDR3 sequence reads: CASQLAGAGELFF. The DNA of the CDR3 is TGTGCCAGCCAACTAGCGGGAGCCGGGGAGCTGTTTTTT.

The gene calls are TRBV4-2 and TRBJ2-2; D ambiguous. V was pared by 6 bases and J by 8 bases, with 10 bases between. This CDR3 has 12 residues. Germline V CDR1 and CDR2: LGHNA, YNFKEQ. The CDR3 coding sequence is TGTGCCAGCAGACTACTTGAGGGGGAGCTGTTTTTT. Translated: CASRLLEGELFF.

This chain connects TRBV18 to TRBJ2-5; TRBD2 is a possible D gene (5 bases). The V end was cut by 3 bases, the J end by 4 bases, with 9 bases between. The CDR3 totals 13 residues. Germline CDR1 and CDR2: KGHSH and LQKENI. CDR3 region: CASSPSGLETQYF. The CDR3 nucleotides are TGTGCCAGCTCACCGTCGGGGTTAGAGACCCAGTACTTC.

This clone appeared a few times. The CDR3 bases are TGTGCCGGATCCCGACTAGCGGGAGTTGAGAGAACAGATACGCAGTATTTT. This gives the protein CAGSRLAGVERTDTQYF. The chain is built from TRBV25-1 and TRBJ2-3, with TRBD2 matching over 12 bases. The trim removed 11 bases at V and 3 bases at J, leaving 15 bases unmatched. CDR1 and CDR2 (germline): MGHDK, SYGVNS. The CDR3 covers 17 residues.

The V call is TRBV30, the J call TRBJ2-1; D remains ambiguous. This CDR3 contains 11 residues. V was cut by 3 bases and J by 5 bases, with 5 bases left in between. CDR1 and CDR2 (germline): GTSNPN, SVGIG (reference sequence). The chain's CDR3 is CAWSRNNEQFF. The CDR3 bases are TGTGCCTGGAGCAGGAACAATGAGCAGTTCTTC.

This clone was counted a single time. This chain links TRBV5-1 with TRBJ2-7; 11 bases fit TRBD1. Germline V gene sequence: CDR1 SGHRS, CDR2 YFSETQ. The CDR3 covers 17 residues. V was pared by 5 bases and J by 3 bases, with 13 bases of the junction left unmatched. CDR3 sequence: CASSGGPPGTGGYEQYF. For the CDR3, the DNA is TGCGCCAGCAGTGGTGGGCCGCCCGGGACAGGGGGCTACGAGCAGTACTTC.

The table lists this clone with a count of one. The chain couples TRBV19 to TRBJ2-3; D perhaps matches TRBD2 (5 bases). Germline V gives CDR1 LNHDA, CDR2 SQIVND (reference sequence). Trimming cost V 6 bases and J 6 bases, with 13 bases left between them. There are 13 residues in the CDR3. In DNA, the CDR3 is TGTGCCAGTAGCCCTCTAGCCGCGGATACGCAGTATTTT. Encoded protein: CASSPLAADTQYF.

J is TRBJ2-2 and V is TRBV5-4; 14 bases agree with TRBD2. The junction had 3 bases not matched to a gene; V was cut back by 4 bases and J by 4 bases. CDR1 SGHNT and CDR2 YYREEE come from the germline V gene (reference sequence). The CDR3 extends over 16 amino acids. As DNA, the CDR3 is TGTGCCAGCAGCCAGGGACTAGCGGGAGTCACCGGGGAGCTGTTTTTT. Protein: CASSQGLAGVTGELFF.

The chain carries TRBV15 and TRBJ1-1, with D possibly TRBD1 on 5 matching bases. The CDR3 spans 15 residues. V lost 0 bases and J 3 bases, leaving 11 bases between the germline ends. Germline CDR1 LNHNV, CDR2 YYDKDF (reference sequence). CDR3 nucleotide sequence: TGTGCCACCAGCAGAGATTATGGAGGGGACACTGAAGCTTTCTTT. It specifies CATSRDYGGDTEAFF.

The chain employs TRBV19 and TRBJ2-3; D may be TRBD2 (5 bases). Germline assignment: CDR1 LNHDA and CDR2 SQIVND (reference sequence). Trimming shortened V by 1 base and J by 5 bases, and 7 bases separated the two germline ends. The CDR3 is 13 amino acids. CDR3 sequence reads: CASSIGRGDTQYF. The CDR3 DNA is TGTGCCAGTAGTATAGGACGGGGAGATACGCAGTATTTT.

The genes are TRBV7-2 and TRBJ2-6; TRBD1 is a possible D gene (6 bases). Germline assignment: CDR1 SGHTA and CDR2 FQGNSA. V lost 4 bases, J lost 0 bases, and 19 bases lay in between. The CDR3 has 19 residues. CDR3 DNA sequence: TGTGCCAGCAGCTCGGATCAGGGGTTCATGGGCTCTGGGGCCAACGTCCTGACTTTC. This gives the protein CASSSDQGFMGSGANVLTF. Full variable domain (missing parts from reference TRBV7-2 and TRBJ2-6): GAGVSQSPSNKVTEKGKDVELRCDPISGHTALYWYRQSLGQGLEFLIYFQGNSAPDKSGLPSDRFSAERTGGSVSTLTIQRTQQEDSAVYLCASSSDQGFMGSGANVLTFGAGSRLTVL.

This clone was seen a single time. This chain connects TRBV7-3 to TRBJ2-7, with 8 bases fitting TRBD2. Germline V lookup: CDR1 SGHTA, CDR2 FQGTGA. The CDR3 extends over 15 amino acids. Trimming at V came to 6 bases and at J to 3 bases, leaving 10 bases not matched to a gene. The CDR3 bases are TGTGCCAGCAGTAAACGGGGGGGAGGGAGCTACGAGCAGTACTTC. Residues: CASSKRGGGSYEQYF.

The V gene is TRBV12-5, the J gene TRBJ2-2; the match to TRBD2 covers 10 bases. V shed 6 bases and J 7 bases; nucleotides not matched to a gene: 5. This CDR3 has 14 amino acids. The germline CDR1 and CDR2 sequences are LGHNT and FRNRAP. CDR3 coding DNA: TGTGCTAGTGGGAGCGGGAGGGAAGGCGGGGAGCTGTTTTTT. As protein: CASGSGREGGELFF.

The gene calls are TRBV28 and TRBJ2-5; 7 nucleotides match TRBD1. Germline loops: CDR1 MDHEN, CDR2 SYDVKM. The CDR3 has 14 residues. V gave up 4 bases and J gave up 1 base; unmatched junction bases: 3. CDR3 sequence: CASSSQGVQETQYF. The CDR3 region has the DNA TGTGCCAGCAGTTCGCAGGGGGTCCAAGAGACCCAGTACTTC.

The chain joins TRBV7-2 to TRBJ2-1, with 12 bases that match TRBD2. J gave up 5 bases and V 0 bases, and 2 bases lay outside the gene matches. Per the germline V gene, CDR1 is SGHTA and CDR2 is FQGNSA. The CDR3 is 16 amino acids. The CDR3 sequence: CASSLALAGGDNEQFF. CDR3 bases: TGTGCCAGCAGCTTAGCTCTAGCGGGGGGGGACAATGAGCAGTTCTTC. The entire variable domain, with the rest obtained from reference TRBV7-2 and TRBJ2-1, is as follows: GAGVSQSPSNKVTEKGKDVELRCDPISGHTALYWYRQSLGQGLEFLIYFQGNSAPDKSGLPSDRFSAERTGGSVSTLTIQRTQQEDSAVYLCASSLALAGGDNEQFFGPGTRLTVL.

This clone was found once. The chain is built from TRBV7-2 and TRBJ2-3, with TRBD2 matching 16 bases. CDR1 and CDR2 (germline): SGHTA, FQGNSA. V lost 5 bases, J lost 5 bases, and 10 bases stayed unmatched. The CDR3 consists of 18 residues. CDR3 sequence (DNA): TGTGCCAGCAGCGAGAAGGGACTAGCGGGGGGGCCCGGAGATACGCAGTATTTT. Encoded protein: CASSEKGLAGGPGDTQYF.

V and J are TRBV29-1 and TRBJ1-1; 7 positions agree with TRBD1. The CDR3 sequence is 15 residues long. The junction had 11 bases not matched to a gene; V was cut back by 6 bases and J by 1 base. Germline V gene sequence: CDR1 SQVTM, CDR2 ANQGSEA. In DNA, the CDR3 is TGCAGCGTCTCCCAGACAGGGAACGAGAACACTGAAGCTTTCTTT. Amino acid sequence: CSVSQTGNENTEAFF.

The rearrangement joins TRBV19 to TRBJ1-1, with a tentative D call TRBD1 (6 bases). V was clipped by 3 bases and J by 0 bases, with 17 bases between them. The V gene's germline CDR1 is LNHDA and CDR2 SQIVND (reference sequence). The CDR3 is 17 residues long. Written as DNA, the CDR3 is TGTGCCAGTAGTATCAGCCTTCTTGGACAGTTGAACACTGAAGCTTTCTTT. The encoded protein is CASSISLLGQLNTEAFF.

The chain joins TRBV27 to TRBJ1-1, with 8 bases that match TRBD1. CDR3 length equals 14 residues. Germline lookup yields CDR1 MNHEY and CDR2 SMNVEV (reference sequence). V gave up 6 bases and J gave up 3 bases; unmatched junction bases: 6. The CDR3 reads CASSDRGPYTEAFF. CDR3 nucleotides: TGTGCCAGCAGCGACAGGGGCCCATACACTGAAGCTTTCTTT.

A single count supports this clone. This chain connects TRBV30 to TRBJ2-5; TRBD2 agrees at 15 bases. The CDR3 sequence is 16 residues long. Trimming at V came to 3 bases and at J to 5 bases, leaving 7 bases not matched to a gene. Germline V gives CDR1 GTSNPN, CDR2 SVGIG (reference sequence). CDR3 nucleotide sequence: TGTGCCTGGAGCCCCGGACTAGCGGGAGGGTTTGAGACCCAGTACTTC. Translation gives CAWSPGLAGGFETQYF.

The J gene is TRBJ1-2, the V gene TRBV28; no clear D. Germline V CDR1 and CDR2: MDHEN, SYDVKM. This CDR3 region has 12 residues. V was pared by 6 bases and J by 3 bases, with 8 bases between. The CDR3 spells CASRREDYGYTF. The CDR3 nucleotides read TGTGCCAGCAGAAGGGAGGACTATGGCTACACCTTC.

This chain joins TRBV19 and TRBJ2-2, with D unclear. V was pared by 8 bases and J by 1 base, with 8 bases between. This CDR3 region has 13 residues. CDR1 is LNHDA and CDR2 is SQIVND in the germline V gene (reference sequence). The CDR3 nucleotides are TGTGCCAGTGCTCCAGGGAACACCGGGGAGCTGTTTTTT. Translated: CASAPGNTGELFF.

This chain links TRBV6-5 with TRBJ1-2, with 8 positions matching TRBD1. Losses at the gene ends were 6 bases for V and 2 bases for J; bases not matched to a gene: 2. The length of the CDR3 is 13 residues. Germline values: CDR1 MNHEY, CDR2 SVGAGI. The CDR3: CASRRTGNYGYTF. In DNA form, the CDR3 reads TGTGCCAGCAGACGGACAGGGAACTATGGCTACACCTTC.

CDR3 loop: CASSLKRRQGGGYTEAFF. The CDR3 region has the DNA TGTGCCAGCAGTTTAAAACGGCGGCAAGGCGGGGGCTACACTGAAGCTTTCTTT. The chain couples TRBV27 to TRBJ1-1, with D possibly matching TRBD1 (6 bases). V was shortened by 2 bases and J by 3 bases, with 22 bases between the two germline ends. Germline V gives CDR1 MNHEY, CDR2 SMNVEV (reference sequence). The CDR3 length is 18 residues.

This rearrangement joins TRBV4-3 to TRBJ1-6; tentative D call: TRBD1 (5 bases). V was pared by 2 bases and J by 4 bases, with 15 bases between. This CDR3 spans 17 amino acids. Germline CDR1 reads LGHNA; CDR2 reads YSLEER. The CDR3 protein is CASSQYGAKDYNSPLHF. The CDR3 region has the DNA TGCGCCAGCAGCCAATATGGGGCGAAGGATTATAATTCACCCCTCCACTTT.